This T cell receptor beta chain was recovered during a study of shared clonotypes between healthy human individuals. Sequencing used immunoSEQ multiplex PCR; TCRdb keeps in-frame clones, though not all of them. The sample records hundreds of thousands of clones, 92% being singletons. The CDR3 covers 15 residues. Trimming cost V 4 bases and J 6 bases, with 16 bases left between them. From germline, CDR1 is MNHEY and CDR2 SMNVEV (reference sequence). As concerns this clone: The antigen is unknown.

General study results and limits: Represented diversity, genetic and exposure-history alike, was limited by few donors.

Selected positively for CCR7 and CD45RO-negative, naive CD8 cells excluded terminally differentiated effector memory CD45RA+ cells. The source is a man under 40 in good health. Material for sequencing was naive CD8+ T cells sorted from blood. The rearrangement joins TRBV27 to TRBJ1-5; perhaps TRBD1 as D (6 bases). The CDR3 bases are TGTGCCAGCAGTTCATTGCAGGGGAGAGGTCAGCCCCAGCATTTT. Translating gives CASSSLQGRGQPQHF.